Presented here are 16 T cell receptor beta chains from one specimen sequenced in a study of shared clonotypes between healthy human individuals (dated by TCRdb to the early 2020s). Libraries were made using the immunoSEQ multiplex PCR assay. TCRdb carries this immuneACCESS record with in-frame sequences only. Its versions omit some clonotypes, under half of them owing to an unresolved V gene in the studies checked, with the rest unexplained. This sample comprises some 2,000,000 clones, about 94% of them detected only once. Around 1.1% of the sample is in the top ten clones. CD8 naive samples consisted of CD45RO-negative cells that were positively selected for CCR7, yielding a CD45RA+CCR7+ population without TemRA cells. Sequenced sample: naive CD8+ T cells sorted from blood. The cell subset or site tag for this specimen amounts to: CD45RA+CCR7+. Every receptor here comes from a man aged 18 to 29 in good health.

The chain recombines TRBV6-5 with TRBJ2-1, with TRBD2 as a possible D gene (5 bases). Germline CDR1 is MNHEY and CDR2 is SVGAGI. This CDR3 has 14 residues. V lost 5 bases and J lost 0, with 8 bases in between. CDR3 coding DNA: TGTGCCAGCAGTCCCGGGGACTCCTACAATGAGCAGTTCTTC. It specifies CASSPGDSYNEQFF.

This clone has just a few counts. The V gene is TRBV27, the J gene TRBJ2-2; maybe TRBD2 (6 bases). The CDR3 covers 15 residues. Between the trimmed V and J ends, which lost 2 bases and 4 bases, there was a span of 11 bases. The germline CDR1 and CDR2 sequences are MNHEY and SMNVEV (reference sequence). CDR3: CASSLPGDGTGELFF. The CDR3 nucleotides read TGTGCCAGCAGTTTACCGGGGGATGGCACCGGGGAGCTGTTTTTT.

Comments on this clone: This specimen includes other DNA sequences encoding the same CDR3. This chain uses TRBV5-1 with TRBJ2-7; 9 bases fit TRBD2. Trimming cost V 3 bases and J 0 bases; bases outside gene matches: 1. CDR1 SGHRS and CDR2 YFSETQ come from the germline V gene. The CDR3 loop spans 14 amino acids. This chain's CDR3 is CASSYSGGSYEQYF. The CDR3 DNA reads TGCGCCAGCAGCTATAGCGGGGGCTCCTACGAGCAGTACTTC.

J is TRBJ2-7 and V is TRBV5-6, with 8 bases that match TRBD1. V lost 4 bases and J lost 6; bases outside the gene matches: 9. Germline CDR1 is SGHDT and CDR2 is YYEEEE. There are 14 residues in the CDR3. The CDR3 coding sequence is TGTGCCAGCAGCGTACTGCGGACAGGGCTCGAGCAGTACTTC. It codes for CASSVLRTGLEQYF.

V usage is TRBV25-1 and J usage is TRBJ2-1; tentatively, D is TRBD2 (7 bases). Between the trimmed V and J ends, which lost 5 bases and 9 bases, there was a span of 26 bases. Germline V gene sequence: CDR1 MGHDK, CDR2 SYGVNS. This CDR3 comprises 17 residues. CDR3 sequence reads: CASSPPSDAGALGEQFF. The CDR3 DNA reads TGTGCCAGCAGTCCCCCGTCCGACGCGGGGGCGCTTGGTGAGCAGTTCTTC.

This clone has just one count. The chain links TRBV5-6 to TRBJ1-2; D possibly corresponds to TRBD1 (5 bases). The CDR3 spans 14 residues. Germline V CDR1 and CDR2: SGHDT, YYEEEE. V dropped 0 bases and J dropped 5 bases, with 11 bases sitting between them. This CDR3 is CASSLGEGIYGYTF. The CDR3 nucleotides are TGTGCCAGCAGCTTGGGGGAGGGGATTTATGGCTACACCTTC.

J is TRBJ1-1 and V is TRBV5-4; D remains unclear. The CDR3 consists of 14 residues. V was cut by 0 bases and J by 6 bases, with 12 bases left in between. Germline assignment: CDR1 SGHNT and CDR2 YYREEE (reference sequence). The CDR3 DNA sequence: TGTGCCAGCAGCTTGGAGAGGGATGCTTCTGAAGCTTTCTTT. Translation: CASSLERDASEAFF. Full variable domain (outside the CDR3, taken from reference TRBV5-4 and TRBJ1-1): ETGVTQSPTHLIKTRGQQVTLRCSSQSGHNTVSWYQQALGQGPQFIFQYYREEENGRGNFPPRFSGLQFPNYSSELNVNALELDDSALYLCASSLERDASEAFFGQGTRLTVV.

In its sample, this clone was seen once. The chain recombines TRBV11-2 with TRBJ2-5; D is unclear. Germline CDR1 reads SGHAT; CDR2 reads FQNNGV. V shed 1 base and J shed 5 bases, with 14 bases lying between them. The length of the CDR3 is 15 residues. CDR3 in amino acids: CASSLGGQVAETQYF. DNA of the CDR3: TGTGCCAGCAGCTTAGGCGGTCAGGTCGCGGAGACCCAGTACTTC.

The CDR3 DNA is TGCGCCAGCAGCCAAGCCCCCGGACAGGACGGAAACACCATATATTTT. Amino acid sequence: CASSQAPGQDGNTIYF. This sequence joins TRBV4-3 and TRBJ1-3, with 7 bases matching TRBD1. CDR3 length: 16 residues. Germline CDR1 reads LGHNA; CDR2 reads YSLEER. The ends lost 1 base at V and 4 bases at J; junction bases unmatched: 7.

The chain uses TRBV7-9 and TRBJ2-7, with unresolved D. CDR3 size: 14 residues. V shed 6 bases and J shed 7 bases, with 19 bases lying between them. Germline values: CDR1 SEHNR, CDR2 FQNEAQ (reference sequence). CDR3 sequence (DNA): TGTGCCAGCAGTTCCACCCTCCTTGGGAAGGAGCAGTACTTC. Its protein is CASSSTLLGKEQYF.

The chain joins TRBV4-1 to TRBJ2-3, with 7 bases identical to TRBD1. The CDR3 runs to 17 residues. J lost 8 bases, V lost 1 base, and 15 bases had no gene match. The V gene's germline CDR1 is MGHRA and CDR2 YSYEKL. As DNA, the CDR3 is TGCGCCAGCAGCCAAGGTTTAGAGGGCAGGGGGTATTTTACGCAGTATTTT. It translates to CASSQGLEGRGYFTQYF.

This chain uses TRBV4-1 with TRBJ2-5; D is unresolved. Germline lookup yields CDR1 MGHRA and CDR2 YSYEKL. The V and J ends lost 1 base and 5 bases respectively, with 11 bases between them. This CDR3 is built from 14 residues. The DNA for the CDR3 is TGCGCCAGCAGCCAAGCCCCCCTTCGGGAGACCCAGTACTTC. Translating gives CASSQAPLRETQYF.

The chain couples TRBV5-5 to TRBJ2-5, with TRBD2 matching 8 bases. V dropped 0 bases and J dropped 4; count of bases not matched to a gene: 5. The CDR3 covers 15 residues. Looked up from germline, CDR1 is SGHKS and CDR2 is YYEKEE (reference sequence). DNA of the CDR3: TGTGCCAGCAGCTTGGCTTTAGCGGGGTCAGAGACCCAGTACTTC. Translation: CASSLALAGSETQYF.

The V gene is TRBV13, the J gene TRBJ2-7, with 9 bases fitting TRBD2. CDR1 is PRHDT, CDR2 FYEKMQ, per germline (reference sequence). J gave up 2 bases and V 0 bases, and 5 bases lay outside the gene matches. The CDR3 has 16 amino acids. In DNA form, the CDR3 reads TGTGCCAGCAGCTTAGGTCCTAGCGGGAAAACCTACGAGCAGTACTTC. Its protein is CASSLGPSGKTYEQYF.

V is TRBV5-6 and J is TRBJ2-3, with 7 bases lining up with TRBD2. The CDR3 runs to 16 residues. Trimming removed 0 bases from V and 2 bases from J; junction bases left unmatched: 6. CDR1 is SGHDT, CDR2 YYEEEE, per germline. The CDR3 region is CASSLAWREFTDTQYF. The CDR3 nucleotides read TGTGCCAGCAGCTTGGCATGGCGGGAGTTCACAGATACGCAGTATTTT.

The chain combines TRBV2 with TRBJ2-7; 9 positions agree with TRBD2. Trimming removed 5 bases from V and 3 bases from J; junction bases left unmatched: 17. CDR1 and CDR2 (germline): SNHLY, FYNNEI. The CDR3 has 18 amino acids. The CDR3 protein is CASSTLRGLAGLNYEQYF. DNA of the CDR3: TGTGCCAGCAGTACTCTCCGGGGGCTAGCGGGGCTAAACTACGAGCAGTACTTC.